The 7 T cell receptor beta chains presented below share a single source sample, sequenced in a study of OX40 agonist ivuxolimab in advanced cancers. The library was obtained by the immunoSEQ multiplex PCR assay. TCRdb took over this immuneACCESS table, retaining in-frame rearrangements with V and J assigned. Such tables are incomplete; in checked studies, under half of the missing clones stem from an unresolved V gene, and the remainder is unexplained. The sample table holds nearly 25,000 clones, of which approximately 80% were seen once. Around 19% of the sample lies in the top ten. The starting material was CD4+ or CD8+ T cells sorted from blood, obtained in a trial of the OX40 agonist ivuxolimab. These receptors all come from an adult with an advanced solid tumor such as melanoma, head and neck, liver or kidney cancer.

This clone appeared a single time. This rearrangement joins TRBV5-4 to TRBJ2-1; the D is unclear. The V end was cut by 4 bases, the J end by 8 bases, with 7 bases between. Looked up from germline, CDR1 is SGHNT and CDR2 is YYREEE (reference sequence). The length of the CDR3 is 11 residues. As DNA, the CDR3 is TGTGCCAGCAGCGGAATAGATGAGCAGTTCTTC. Residues: CASSGIDEQFF.

This clone came up once. V is TRBV6-6 and J is TRBJ1-1; 7 nucleotides align to TRBD1. The V and J ends lost 8 bases and 5 bases, in that order; junction bases with no gene match: 5. Germline loops: CDR1 MNHNY, CDR2 SVGAGI (reference sequence). The length of the CDR3 is 12 residues. CDR3 protein: CASRQGKTEAFF. In nucleotides, the CDR3 is TGTGCCAGCCGACAGGGAAAGACTGAAGCTTTCTTT.

V and J are TRBV15 and TRBJ2-3; 8 nucleotides line up with TRBD2. The germline gives CDR1 LNHNV, CDR2 YYDKDF (reference sequence). This CDR3 contains 16 residues. The J segment lost 4 bases and the V segment lost 1 base, leaving 7 bases of the junction unmatched. The CDR3 bases are TGTGCCACCAGCAGAGCCGGGACTAGAATATCAGATACGCAGTATTTT. This translates into CATSRAGTRISDTQYF.

This clone has just a few counts. CDR3 DNA: TGTGCCAGCTCACCAACCGGGACCGTGCAGTATTTT. It translates to CASSPTGTVQYF. This chain connects TRBV18 to TRBJ2-3; the D gene could be TRBD1 or TRBD2 (5 bases each). Germline V lookup: CDR1 KGHSH, CDR2 LQKENI. With 2 bases removed from V and 11 bases from J, the gap between germline ends came to 11 bases. This CDR3 spans 12 amino acids.

This clone was counted a few times. The chain employs TRBV19 and TRBJ2-2; D not resolved. The CDR3 is 13 amino acids. Germline-derived CDR1 and CDR2 are LNHDA and SQIVND (reference sequence). Trimming took off 7 bases at V and 7 bases at J, with 13 bases between the two ends. The CDR3 sequence: CASTANGNGELFF. CDR3 sequence (DNA): TGTGCCAGTACCGCCAATGGGAACGGGGAGCTGTTTTTT.

This clone was seen more than once but under ten times. This chain connects TRBV27 to TRBJ2-3; possibly TRBD2 for D (6 bases). V gave up 8 bases and J gave up 6 bases, with 21 bases separating them. Germline assignment: CDR1 MNHEY and CDR2 SMNVEV (reference sequence). This CDR3 region has 15 residues. CDR3 in amino acids: CASALEGGGRDTQYF. Written as DNA, the CDR3 is TGTGCCAGCGCGCTTGAGGGAGGTGGAAGGGATACGCAGTATTTT.

The gene calls are TRBV30 and TRBJ1-6, with unresolved D. V was shortened by 7 bases and J by 14 bases, with 15 bases between the two germline ends. CDR1 and CDR2 from the germline V gene are GTSNPN and SVGIG (reference sequence). The CDR3 totals 11 residues. This CDR3 reads CASNLASALHF. CDR3 nucleotide sequence: TGTGCCTCAAATCTCGCTTCCGCCCTCCACTTT.